This T cell receptor (beta chain) was profiled in a study of T cell repertoires in cytomegalovirus infection. Study-level information: Indicated by public TCR beta signatures were CMV infection and matching HLA type.

Points from the study as a whole: It was HLA-C-restricted CMV-specific TCR beta clonotypes that dominated the response ex vivo. Summed frequency of shared TCR beta families picked out CMV carriers who also had the relevant HLA.

Germline V gene sequence: CDR1 MGHRA, CDR2 YSYEKL. V was shortened by 1 base and J by 2 bases, with 11 bases between the two germline ends. There are 15 residues in the CDR3. TCRdb re-called the reads with MiXCR, one entry per CDR3 protein. The repertoire holds about half a million distinct CDR3 sequences, with roughly a third as singletons. About this clonotype: Antigen: not known.

The rearrangement joins TRBV4-1 to TRBJ1-2; D gene ambiguous. The origin of this receptor is a human donor in good health (CMV status not recorded). Some clones in this sample may be carry-over from other donors' samples. This material consisted of cultured PBMCs, taken from culture after CMV antigen stimulation. The CDR3 sequence: CASSQVAQSNYGYTF. CDR3 DNA: TGCGCCAGCAGCCAAGTAGCACAGTCAAACTATGGCTACACCTTC.